This note documents a single T cell receptor (beta chain) sequence. Lactation, pregnancy, other autoimmune disease or uncontrolled infection excluded patients. TCR beta CDR3 sequences were amplified from RNA transcripts. RT-PCR in the first round (using the HTBI primer set) targeted the TCR CDR3. TCRdb analysed the multiplex PCR reads with MiXCR anew, one entry per CDR3 protein. The data contain fewer than 700,000 distinct CDR3 sequences, 17% of them singletons. The data stem from a study of T cells in Graves' hyperthyroidism and ophthalmopathy. CDR1 and CDR2 (germline): MNHEY, SVGEGT. Trimming shortened V by 7 bases and J by 0 bases, and 18 bases separated the two germline ends. The CDR3 sequence is 16 residues long.

Source material: blood. The V call is TRBV6-2 or TRBV6-3, the J call TRBJ1-1; D may be TRBD1 (5 bases). This TCR was recovered from a woman between 18 and 29 years old with Graves' ophthalmopathy. The CDR3 nucleotides are TGTGCCAGCACCCTACGGACGGGGGGTGTGAACACTGAAGCTTTCTTT. It encodes CASTLRTGGVNTEAFF.